This TCR beta chain was identified during a study of T cell repertoires in cytomegalovirus infection. The sample holds one count of this clonotype. V was shortened by 3 bases and J by 3 bases, with 18 bases between the two germline ends. This CDR3 spans 15 amino acids. Germline V lookup: CDR1 SQVTM, CDR2 ANQGSEA. Using its own MiXCR run on the reads, TCRdb lists one record per CDR3 protein. The sample yields around 170,000 distinct CDR3 sequences, under 20% seen once. The rearrangement uses TRBV29-1 and TRBJ2-7, with D maybe TRBD2 (6 bases). What was sequenced was CD8+ T cells from PBMCs. This TCR derives from a human donor in good health (CMV status not recorded). Some clones in this sample may be carry-over from other donors' samples. The CDR3 loop reads CSVESPGEGIYEQYF. CDR3 nucleotide sequence: TGCAGCGTTGAGTCCCCGGGAGAGGGAATCTACGAGCAGTACTTC.